The clone carrying this T cell receptor beta chain was observed a handful of times. Assay: immunoSEQ multiplex PCR; the TCRdb copy retains only in-frame clones and omits some. The sample contains roughly 560,000 clones, around 82% of which appear only once. The source of the sample is a study of shared T cell receptors in the human thymus. These data also featured in a second study, about human thymus T cells. That paper notes: Each of the donors was a healthy Finnish infant who was undergoing open corrective cardiac surgery for congenital heart defects. Thymic resections from corrective heart surgery supplied the tissue. Thymic and blood repertoires appeared to display a bias in their usage of V and J genes. Related research reported highly overlapping thymic repertoires among unrelated individuals.

This receptor was taken from a boy under three years old with a congenital heart defect. The sample consisted of thymocytes.

The CDR3 region has the DNA TGTGCCAGTCAGCAGGGGCACTCTCCCTATGGCTACACCTTC. This sequence encodes CASQQGHSPYGYTF. The V gene is TRBV6-5, the J gene TRBJ1-2; D might be TRBD1 (6 bases). Germline V gene sequence: CDR1 MNHEY, CDR2 SVGAGI. The V and J ends lost 9 bases and 4 bases respectively, with 18 bases between them. This CDR3 contains 14 residues.